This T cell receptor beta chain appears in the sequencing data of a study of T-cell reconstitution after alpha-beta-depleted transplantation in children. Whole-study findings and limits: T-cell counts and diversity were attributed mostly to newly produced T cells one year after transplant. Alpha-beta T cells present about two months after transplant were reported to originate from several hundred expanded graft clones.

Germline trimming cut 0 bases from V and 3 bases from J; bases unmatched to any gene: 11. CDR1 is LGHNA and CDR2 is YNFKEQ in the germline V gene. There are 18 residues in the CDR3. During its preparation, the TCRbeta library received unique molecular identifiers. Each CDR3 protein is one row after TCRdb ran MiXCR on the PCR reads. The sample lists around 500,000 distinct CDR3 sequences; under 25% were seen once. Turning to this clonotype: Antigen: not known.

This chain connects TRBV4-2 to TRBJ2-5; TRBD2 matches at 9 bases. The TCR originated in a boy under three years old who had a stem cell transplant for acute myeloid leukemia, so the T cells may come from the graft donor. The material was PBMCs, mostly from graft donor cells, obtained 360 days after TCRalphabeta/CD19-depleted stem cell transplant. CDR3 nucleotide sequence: TGTGCCAGCAGCCAAGACCGACTAGCGGCCACCCCTGAAGAGACCCAGTACTTC. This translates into CASSQDRLAATPEETQYF.